These T cell receptor beta chains were read from a single sample in a study of T cell repertoires in cytomegalovirus infection. These receptors' antigens are unknown. TCRdb reprocessed the reads with MiXCR, giving one entry per CDR3 protein. There are approximately 500,000 distinct CDR3 sequences in the sample; around 35% occur only once, and around a sixth lies in the top ten. The sequencing used cultured PBMCs, collected from culture after CMV antigen stimulation. The source of these receptors is a human donor in good health (CMV status not recorded). Some clones in this sample may be carry-over from other donors' samples. Each CDR3 is given with its conserved first and last residue. Each record gives: J gene, D gene, clone size, CDR3 length, V gene, CDR3 DNA, CDR3 protein. A D gene is named only where the DNA matches it firmly. Clone size, where shown, is once, few, many, or a class for clones that have expanded.

j_call: TRBJ2-1
d_call: -
clone_size: once
cdr3_length: 13
v_call: TRBV19
cdr3_nt: TGTGCCAGTAGTAGGGGGAATCTCAATGAGCAGTTCTTC
cdr3_aa: CASSRGNLNEQFF

j_call: TRBJ2-7
d_call: -
clone_size: -
cdr3_length: 16
v_call: TRBV28
cdr3_nt: TGTGCCAGCAGTTTAGAACAGGGATCGAGCTCCTACGAGCAGTACTTC
cdr3_aa: CASSLEQGSSSYEQYF

j_call: TRBJ1-1
d_call: -
clone_size: many
cdr3_length: 16
v_call: TRBV7-2
cdr3_nt: TGTGCCAGCAGCTTAGCTATCCGGCCTGACAACACTGAAGCTTTCTTT
cdr3_aa: CASSLAIRPDNTEAFF

j_call: TRBJ1-2
d_call: -
clone_size: -
cdr3_length: 14
v_call: TRBV11-3
cdr3_nt: TGTGCCAGCAGTCGGACGGTGGGACTCGGGGGCTACACCTTC
cdr3_aa: CASSRTVGLGGYTF

j_call: TRBJ2-1
d_call: -
clone_size: few
cdr3_length: 14
v_call: TRBV14
cdr3_nt: TGTGCCAGCAGCCAAGTTTTTCCTAGTCGGGAGCAGTTCTTC
cdr3_aa: CASSQVFPSREQFF

j_call: TRBJ2-1
d_call: TRBD1
clone_size: few
cdr3_length: 17
v_call: TRBV2
cdr3_nt: TGTGCCATCAGCAGGGGGCCCGAAAACGCAGCGCGCAATGAGCAGTTCTTC
cdr3_aa: CAISRGPENAARNEQFF

j_call: TRBJ2-7
d_call: TRBD2
clone_size: many
cdr3_length: 14
v_call: TRBV7-8
cdr3_nt: TGTGCCAGCAGCTTAGTCGCTAGCGGCTACGAGCAGTACTTC
cdr3_aa: CASSLVASGYEQYF

j_call: TRBJ2-7
d_call: TRBD2
clone_size: many
cdr3_length: 15
v_call: TRBV7-2
cdr3_nt: TGTGCCAGCAGCCCCGGACTAGCGGGAGTCTACGAGCAGTACTTC
cdr3_aa: CASSPGLAGVYEQYF

j_call: TRBJ1-2
d_call: TRBD1
clone_size: few
cdr3_length: 15
v_call: TRBV28
cdr3_nt: TGTGCCAGCAGTCCCCAAGACAGGGTCTACTATGGCTACACCTTC
cdr3_aa: CASSPQDRVYYGYTF

j_call: TRBJ2-7
d_call: TRBD2
clone_size: few
cdr3_length: 16
v_call: TRBV4-2
cdr3_nt: TGTGCCAGCAGCCAGGGGGGACTAGCGGCTTCCTACGAGCAGTACTTC
cdr3_aa: CASSQGGLAASYEQYF

j_call: TRBJ1-3
d_call: -
clone_size: -
cdr3_length: 11
v_call: TRBV7-6
cdr3_nt: TGTGCCAGCACTCTCGGAAACACCATATATTTT
cdr3_aa: CASTLGNTIYF

j_call: TRBJ1-1
d_call: -
clone_size: -
cdr3_length: 15
v_call: TRBV20-1
cdr3_nt: TGCAGTGCCCCACCGGGGGCCCGGATGAACACTGAAGCTTTCTTT
cdr3_aa: CSAPPGARMNTEAFF

j_call: TRBJ2-2
d_call: TRBD2
clone_size: many
cdr3_length: 16
v_call: TRBV7-2
cdr3_nt: TGTGCCAGCAGCTTAACTAGCGGGAGATGGACCGGGGAGCTGTTTTTT
cdr3_aa: CASSLTSGRWTGELFF

j_call: TRBJ2-1
d_call: TRBD2
clone_size: few
cdr3_length: 16
v_call: TRBV7-8
cdr3_nt: TGTGCCAGCAGCTTAAAGGGGCAGCGGGGATACAATGAGCAGTTCTTC
cdr3_aa: CASSLKGQRGYNEQFF

j_call: TRBJ2-1
d_call: TRBD2
clone_size: -
cdr3_length: 15
v_call: TRBV20-1
cdr3_nt: TGCAGTGCTAGCCCGACTAGCGGGAGTGTGAATGAGCAGTTCTTC
cdr3_aa: CSASPTSGSVNEQFF

j_call: TRBJ1-4
d_call: TRBD1
clone_size: -
cdr3_length: 15
v_call: TRBV24-1
cdr3_nt: TGTGCCACCAGTGATCCACAGGGGGCTAATGAAAAACTGTTTTTT
cdr3_aa: CATSDPQGANEKLFF

j_call: TRBJ2-2
d_call: TRBD1
clone_size: many
cdr3_length: 16
v_call: TRBV7-2
cdr3_nt: TGTGCCAGCAGCCTCCCGGACAGGGTAACTACCGGGGAGCTGTTTTTT
cdr3_aa: CASSLPDRVTTGELFF

j_call: TRBJ2-3
d_call: -
clone_size: few
cdr3_length: 15
v_call: TRBV7-9
cdr3_nt: TGTGCCAGCAGCTTAGGAACTAGTACCACAGATACGCAGTATTTT
cdr3_aa: CASSLGTSTTDTQYF

j_call: TRBJ2-1
d_call: TRBD2
clone_size: -
cdr3_length: 16
v_call: TRBV6-1
cdr3_nt: TGTGCCAGCAGCGAGCCCGGACTAGCGGGAGTCAATGAGCAGTTCTTC
cdr3_aa: CASSEPGLAGVNEQFF

j_call: TRBJ1-5
d_call: -
clone_size: few
cdr3_length: 14
v_call: TRBV6-1
cdr3_nt: TGTGCCAGCAGTAAAGGGGTTAGCAATCAGCCCCAGCATTTT
cdr3_aa: CASSKGVSNQPQHF

j_call: TRBJ2-3
d_call: TRBD1
clone_size: -
cdr3_length: 17
v_call: TRBV28
cdr3_nt: TGTGCCAGCAGTCCCAGGGGGAAAGGGGGCGAAACAGATACGCAGTATTTT
cdr3_aa: CASSPRGKGGETDTQYF

j_call: TRBJ1-6
d_call: TRBD1
clone_size: -
cdr3_length: 14
v_call: TRBV12-3/TRBV12-4
cdr3_nt: TGTGCCAGCAGTCCGGGACAGGGGGATTCACCCCTCCACTTT
cdr3_aa: CASSPGQGDSPLHF

j_call: TRBJ2-7
d_call: -
clone_size: -
cdr3_length: 13
v_call: TRBV7-3
cdr3_nt: TGTGCCAGCAGCACCGGGCCGGCGGTCGAGCAGTACTTC
cdr3_aa: CASSTGPAVEQYF

j_call: TRBJ2-5
d_call: -
clone_size: -
cdr3_length: 12
v_call: TRBV20-1
cdr3_nt: TGCAGTGCTGGCTCAGCGGAAGAGACCCAGTACTTC
cdr3_aa: CSAGSAEETQYF

j_call: TRBJ2-3
d_call: -
clone_size: few
cdr3_length: 15
v_call: TRBV7-2
cdr3_nt: TGTGCCAGCAGCTTAGGGCCAAGCGCGGTCGATACGCAGTATTTT
cdr3_aa: CASSLGPSAVDTQYF

j_call: TRBJ1-2
d_call: -
clone_size: -
cdr3_length: 14
v_call: TRBV7-6
cdr3_nt: TGTGCCAGCAGCCAGATAGGGCAGAACTATGGCTACACCTTC
cdr3_aa: CASSQIGQNYGYTF

j_call: TRBJ1-4
d_call: -
clone_size: -
cdr3_length: 14
v_call: TRBV20-1
cdr3_nt: TGCAGTGCTAGAGATCTGCGGTCGGTTGAAAAACTGTTTTTT
cdr3_aa: CSARDLRSVEKLFF

j_call: TRBJ2-4
d_call: -
clone_size: -
cdr3_length: 14
v_call: TRBV7-2
cdr3_nt: TGTGCCAGCAGCTTAGATACGGGTCGGGTGTTGCAGTACTTC
cdr3_aa: CASSLDTGRVLQYF

j_call: TRBJ2-3
d_call: -
clone_size: -
cdr3_length: 14
v_call: TRBV28
cdr3_nt: TGTGCCAGCACCGGGACCGATTTCCCAGATACGCAGTATTTT
cdr3_aa: CASTGTDFPDTQYF

j_call: TRBJ1-5
d_call: TRBD1
clone_size: many
cdr3_length: 17
v_call: TRBV7-2
cdr3_nt: TGTGCCAGCAGCTTAGGGCAGGGGGCGTGGAGCAATCAGCCCCAGCATTTT
cdr3_aa: CASSLGQGAWSNQPQHF

j_call: TRBJ2-3
d_call: -
clone_size: -
cdr3_length: 13
v_call: TRBV6-1
cdr3_nt: TGTGCCAGCAGTTACGGACTCCTAGATACGCAGTATTTT
cdr3_aa: CASSYGLLDTQYF

j_call: TRBJ2-2
d_call: TRBD2
clone_size: many
cdr3_length: 16
v_call: TRBV7-2
cdr3_nt: TGTGCCAGCAGCTTAGCGCTAGCGGGAGGTACCGGGGAGCTGTTTTTT
cdr3_aa: CASSLALAGGTGELFF

j_call: TRBJ2-1
d_call: -
clone_size: -
cdr3_length: 14
v_call: TRBV7-8
cdr3_nt: TGTGCCAGCAGGTTCCTGGGGTCTAACAATGAGCAGTTCTTC
cdr3_aa: CASRFLGSNNEQFF

j_call: TRBJ2-1
d_call: -
clone_size: -
cdr3_length: 14
v_call: TRBV29-1
cdr3_nt: TGCAGCGTCCGAGACAGTCCCTCCTACAATGAGCAGTTCTTC
cdr3_aa: CSVRDSPSYNEQFF

j_call: TRBJ2-3
d_call: -
clone_size: -
cdr3_length: 15
v_call: TRBV6-1
cdr3_nt: TGTGCCAGCAGTGAATCAGGACTTTCCACAGATACGCAGTATTTT
cdr3_aa: CASSESGLSTDTQYF

j_call: TRBJ2-1
d_call: -
clone_size: -
cdr3_length: 12
v_call: TRBV10-3
cdr3_nt: TGTGCCATCGGACAGACATACAATGAGCAGTTCTTC
cdr3_aa: CAIGQTYNEQFF

j_call: TRBJ1-2
d_call: -
clone_size: few
cdr3_length: 16
v_call: TRBV6-5
cdr3_nt: TGTGCCAGCACTCCCATAGAAGGGGCCCGATCCTATGGCTACACCTTC
cdr3_aa: CASTPIEGARSYGYTF